This is a list of T cell receptor beta chains from one sample in a study of cytomegalovirus exposure and HLA in healthy donors. The data were produced by immunoSEQ multiplex PCR, yet TCRdb's version contains in-frame clones alone and is incomplete. The sample holds some 190,000 clones, 75% to 90% seen once. The sequenced sample was PBMCs. All receptors come from a woman in her twenties or thirties in good health and CMV-seronegative. Both conserved end residues are part of each CDR3. Each record gives: D gene, V gene, clone size, J gene, CDR3 protein, CDR3 DNA. The D gene is left open where the match is weak. The size field is filled for only some rows; it gives once, few, many or a size class.

NA	TRBV2	few	TRBJ2-7	CASIGGRGAYEQYF	TGTGCCAGCATCGGGGGGCGAGGGGCCTACGAGCAGTACTTC
NA	TRBV6-1	NA	TRBJ2-5	CATPRYSQGTQYF	TGTGCCACCCCGAGGTATTCCCAAGGGACCCAGTACTTC
NA	TRBV11-3	once	TRBJ2-1	CASSLSTAPNEQFF	TGTGCCAGCAGCTTAAGTACAGCCCCCAATGAGCAGTTCTTC
NA	TRBV28	once	TRBJ1-2	CASSLSAANGYTF	TGTGCCAGCAGTTTATCGGCAGCGAATGGCTACACCTTC
TRBD1	TRBV28	NA	TRBJ2-7	CASRGIDRGNMEQYF	TGTGCCAGCAGGGGGATCGACAGGGGGAATATGGAGCAGTACTTC
NA	TRBV7-9	few	TRBJ2-6	CASSFPGRRISGANVLTF	TGTGCCAGCAGTTTTCCCGGGAGAAGGATCTCCGGGGCCAACGTCCTGACTTTC
NA	TRBV7-9	few	TRBJ1-2	CASSLGGLSYGYTF	TGTGCCAGCAGCTTAGGGGGGCTCAGCTATGGCTACACCTTC
NA	TRBV6-5	NA	TRBJ2-1	CASSYSLTTWNEQFF	TGTGCCAGCAGTTACTCGCTTACAACCTGGAATGAGCAGTTCTTC
NA	TRBV19	NA	TRBJ2-3	CASSPGVSDTQYF	TGTGCCAGTAGCCCAGGGGTATCAGATACGCAGTATTTT
NA	TRBV2	NA	TRBJ1-5	CASSVQGSNQPQHF	TGTGCCAGCAGTGTCCAGGGTAGCAATCAGCCCCAGCATTTT
TRBD2	TRBV5-1	NA	TRBJ2-5	CASSWGTSGFQETQYF	TGCGCCAGCAGCTGGGGGACTAGCGGGTTCCAAGAGACCCAGTACTTC
TRBD2	TRBV2	NA	TRBJ2-7	CASSEGGRIYEQYF	TGTGCCAGCAGTGAGGGCGGGAGGATCTACGAGCAGTACTTC
NA	TRBV7-9	NA	TRBJ1-1	CASSSRTYNTEAFF	TGTGCCAGCAGCTCTCGAACCTATAACACTGAAGCTTTCTTT
NA	TRBV18	NA	TRBJ2-5	CASSPGLDGETQYF	TGTGCCAGCTCACCAGGACTCGACGGGGAGACCCAGTACTTC
NA	TRBV4-2	NA	TRBJ1-6	CASSQDYVGGDNSPLHF	TGTGCCAGCAGCCAAGATTACGTTGGGGGCGACAATTCACCCCTCCACTTT
NA	TRBV5-6	NA	TRBJ1-5	CASSLASQPQHF	TGTGCCAGCAGCTTGGCCAGTCAGCCCCAGCATTTT
TRBD2	TRBV9	NA	TRBJ2-3	CASSVTGAGLAGNTDTQYF	TGTGCCAGCAGCGTAACTGGGGCCGGGCTAGCGGGGAACACAGATACGCAGTATTTT
NA	TRBV10-3	NA	TRBJ2-7	CAMRAGPDYEQYF	TGTGCCATGCGGGCCGGACCAGACTACGAGCAGTACTTC
TRBD2	TRBV5-4	NA	TRBJ2-3	CASSLKREGYTQYF	TGTGCCAGCAGCTTGAAGCGGGAGGGATATACGCAGTATTTT
NA	TRBV7-9	few	TRBJ2-3	CASSLNGDTQYF	TGTGCCAGCAGCTTGAACGGAGATACGCAGTATTTT
NA	TRBV5-1	NA	TRBJ2-1	CASSLTGQEGYEQFF	TGCGCCAGCAGCTTAACGGGACAAGAGGGGTATGAGCAGTTCTTC
TRBD2	TRBV19	NA	TRBJ2-2	CASSIERTSGSGTGELFF	TGTGCCAGTAGTATAGAAAGGACTAGCGGGAGCGGTACCGGGGAGCTGTTTTTT
NA	TRBV7-3	NA	TRBJ2-1	CASSPRGGGEQFF	TGTGCCAGCAGCCCAAGGGGGGGAGGTGAGCAGTTCTTC
TRBD2	TRBV9	NA	TRBJ2-3	CASSVGWRGGPDTQYF	TGTGCCAGCAGCGTAGGTTGGCGGGGGGGACCAGATACGCAGTATTTT
TRBD1	TRBV28	NA	TRBJ1-2	CASNKRQGLFSNYGYTF	TGTGCCAGCAACAAACGACAGGGGCTTTTTTCTAACTATGGCTACACCTTC
TRBD2	TRBV7-3	NA	TRBJ2-7	CASSLAGGYSYEQYF	TGTGCCAGCAGCTTAGCGGGGGGTTACTCCTACGAGCAGTACTTC
TRBD1	TRBV6-1	NA	TRBJ1-5	CASGQESNQPQHF	TGTGCCAGTGGACAGGAGAGTAATCAGCCCCAGCATTTT
NA	TRBV28	NA	TRBJ1-5	CASGRQPYQPQHF	TGTGCCAGCGGACGACAGCCGTATCAGCCCCAGCATTTT
NA	TRBV7-2	NA	TRBJ1-2	CASSLQMEGRSGYTF	TGTGCCAGCAGCCTACAGATGGAGGGGAGAAGCGGCTACACCTTC
NA	TRBV14	NA	TRBJ2-5	CASSQEGQGVPQYF	TGTGCCAGCAGCCAAGAGGGGCAGGGCGTGCCCCAGTACTTC
TRBD1	TRBV19	few	TRBJ2-2	CATLDRDTGELFF	TGTGCCACCCTTGACAGGGATACCGGGGAGCTGTTTTTT
TRBD2	TRBV5-5	NA	TRBJ2-5	CASSLTPAASGQETQYF	TGTGCCAGCAGCTTGACCCCAGCGGCTAGCGGCCAAGAGACCCAGTACTTC
TRBD1	TRBV5-1	NA	TRBJ2-3	CASSLDRGTDTQYF	TGCGCCAGCAGCTTGGACAGGGGGACAGATACGCAGTATTTT
NA	TRBV6-1	few	TRBJ2-1	CASSEFGGAHNEQFF	TGTGCCAGCAGTGAATTCGGCGGGGCCCACAATGAGCAGTTCTTC
TRBD2	TRBV7-2	NA	TRBJ2-1	CASSLWGLAGGQGNEQFF	TGTGCCAGCAGCTTGTGGGGACTAGCGGGGGGGCAGGGCAATGAGCAGTTCTTC
TRBD1	TRBV19	few	TRBJ2-7	CASSVTRQGYYEQYF	TGTGCCAGTAGTGTCACCCGACAGGGTTACTACGAGCAGTACTTC
TRBD2	TRBV5-6	NA	TRBJ2-6	CASSYPSSGGRGANVLTF	TGTGCCAGCAGCTACCCCTCTAGCGGGGGACGAGGGGCCAACGTCCTGACTTTC
TRBD1	TRBV18	NA	TRBJ2-3	CASSWTGGDTQYF	TGTGCCAGCTCGTGGACAGGGGGGGATACGCAGTATTTT
NA	TRBV5-1	NA	TRBJ2-7	CASSQGPAGEEQYF	TGCGCCAGCAGCCAAGGACCGGCCGGGGAAGAGCAGTACTTC